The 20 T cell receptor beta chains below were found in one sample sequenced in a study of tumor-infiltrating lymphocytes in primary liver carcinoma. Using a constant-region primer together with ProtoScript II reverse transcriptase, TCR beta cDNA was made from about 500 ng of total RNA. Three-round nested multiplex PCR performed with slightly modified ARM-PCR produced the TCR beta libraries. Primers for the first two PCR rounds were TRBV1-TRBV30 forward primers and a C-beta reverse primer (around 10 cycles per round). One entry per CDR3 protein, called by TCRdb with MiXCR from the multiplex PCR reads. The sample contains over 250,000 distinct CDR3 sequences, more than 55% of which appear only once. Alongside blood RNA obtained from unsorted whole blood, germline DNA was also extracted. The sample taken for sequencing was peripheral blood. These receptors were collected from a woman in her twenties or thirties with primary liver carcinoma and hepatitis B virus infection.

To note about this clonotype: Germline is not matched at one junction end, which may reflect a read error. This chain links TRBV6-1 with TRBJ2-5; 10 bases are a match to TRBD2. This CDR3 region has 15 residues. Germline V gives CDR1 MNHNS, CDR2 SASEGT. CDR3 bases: TGTACCAGCAGTTTTAAGCGGGGGGGTAGCCAGACCCAGTACTTC. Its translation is CTSSFKRGGSQTQYF.

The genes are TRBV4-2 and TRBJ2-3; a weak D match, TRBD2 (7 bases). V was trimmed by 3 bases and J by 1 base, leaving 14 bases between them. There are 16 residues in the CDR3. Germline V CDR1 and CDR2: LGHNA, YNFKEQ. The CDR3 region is CASSHELGGGTDTQYF. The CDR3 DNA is TGTGCCAGCAGCCACGAACTAGGGGGGGGCACAGATACGCAGTATTTT.

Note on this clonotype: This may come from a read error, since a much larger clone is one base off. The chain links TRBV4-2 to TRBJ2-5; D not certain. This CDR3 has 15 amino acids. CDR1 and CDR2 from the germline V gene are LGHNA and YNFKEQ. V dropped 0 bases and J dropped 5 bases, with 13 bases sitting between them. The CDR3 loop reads CASSQDCTESETQYF. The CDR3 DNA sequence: TGTGCCAGCAGCCAAGATTGCACGGAATCGGAGACCCAGTACTTC.

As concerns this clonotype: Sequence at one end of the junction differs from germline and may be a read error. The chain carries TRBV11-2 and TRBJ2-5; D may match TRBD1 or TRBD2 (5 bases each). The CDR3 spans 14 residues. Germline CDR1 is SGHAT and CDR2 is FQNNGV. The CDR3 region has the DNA TGTGCCAGCAGCTTAACGGGACGTACTGGGACCCAGAATTTC. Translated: CASSLTGRTGTQNF.

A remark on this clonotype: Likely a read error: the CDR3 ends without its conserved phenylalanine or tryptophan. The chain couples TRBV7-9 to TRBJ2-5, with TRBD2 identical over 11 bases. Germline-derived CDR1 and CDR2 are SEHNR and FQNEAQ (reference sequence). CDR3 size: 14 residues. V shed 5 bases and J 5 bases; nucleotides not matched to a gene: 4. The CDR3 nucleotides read TGTGCCAGCAGCGCCAGGACTAGCGGGGAGACCCAGTACTTA. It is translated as CASSARTSGETQYL.

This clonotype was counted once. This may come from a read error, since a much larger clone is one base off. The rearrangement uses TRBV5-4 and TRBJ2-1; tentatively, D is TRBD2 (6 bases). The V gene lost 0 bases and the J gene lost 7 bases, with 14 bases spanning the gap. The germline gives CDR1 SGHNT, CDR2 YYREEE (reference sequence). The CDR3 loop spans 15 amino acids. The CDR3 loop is CASSLATRRRNEQFF. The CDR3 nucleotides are TGTGCCAGCAGCTTGGCGACTAGGCGTCGGAATGAGCAGTTCTTC.

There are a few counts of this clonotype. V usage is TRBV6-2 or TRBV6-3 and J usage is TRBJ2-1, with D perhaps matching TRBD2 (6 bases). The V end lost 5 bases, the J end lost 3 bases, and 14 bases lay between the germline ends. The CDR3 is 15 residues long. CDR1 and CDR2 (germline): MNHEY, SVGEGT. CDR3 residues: CASSETNGSYNEQFF. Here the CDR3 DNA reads TGTGCCAGCAGTGAAACGAACGGGAGCTACAATGAGCAGTTCTTC.

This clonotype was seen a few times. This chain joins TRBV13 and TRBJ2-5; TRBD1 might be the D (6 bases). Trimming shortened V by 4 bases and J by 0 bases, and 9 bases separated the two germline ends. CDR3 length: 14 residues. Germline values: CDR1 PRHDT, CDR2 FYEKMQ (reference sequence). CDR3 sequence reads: CASSYRQDQETQYF. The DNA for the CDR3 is TGTGCCAGCAGCTACCGACAGGACCAAGAGACCCAGTACTTC. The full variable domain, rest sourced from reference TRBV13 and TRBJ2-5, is AAGVIQSPRHLIKEKRETATLKCYPIPRHDTVYWYQQGPGQDPQFLISFYEKMQSDKGSIPDRFSAQQFSDYHSELNMSSLELGDSALYFCASSYRQDQETQYFGPGTRLLVL.

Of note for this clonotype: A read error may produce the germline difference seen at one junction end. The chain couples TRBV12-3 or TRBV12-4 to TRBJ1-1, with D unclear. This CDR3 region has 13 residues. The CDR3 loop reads CASSRALNTETFF. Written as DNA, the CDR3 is TGTGCCAGCAGTCGAGCACTGAACACTGAAACTTTCTTT.

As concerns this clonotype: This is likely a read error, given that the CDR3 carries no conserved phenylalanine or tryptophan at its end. The CDR3 spells CASSYSGADTEAFL. Here the CDR3 DNA reads TGTGCCAGCAGTTACTCAGGGGCCGACACTGAAGCTTTCTTA. The chain couples TRBV6-5 to TRBJ1-1, with D possibly matching TRBD1 (5 bases). V was clipped by 0 bases and J by 3 bases, with 8 bases between them. The germline CDR1 and CDR2 sequences are MNHEY and SVGAGI. The CDR3 is 14 amino acids.

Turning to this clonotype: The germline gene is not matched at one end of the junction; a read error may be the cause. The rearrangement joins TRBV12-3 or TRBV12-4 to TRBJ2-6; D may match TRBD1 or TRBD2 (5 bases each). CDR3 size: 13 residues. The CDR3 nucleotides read TGTGCCAGCAGTTTGTTCGGGGCCAACGTCCTGGCTTTC. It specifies CASSLFGANVLAF.

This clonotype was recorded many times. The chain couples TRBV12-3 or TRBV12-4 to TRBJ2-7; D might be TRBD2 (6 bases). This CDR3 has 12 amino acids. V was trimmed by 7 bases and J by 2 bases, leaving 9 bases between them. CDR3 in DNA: TGTGCCAGCAAGGAGGGGACCTACGAGCAGTACTTC. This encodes CASKEGTYEQYF.

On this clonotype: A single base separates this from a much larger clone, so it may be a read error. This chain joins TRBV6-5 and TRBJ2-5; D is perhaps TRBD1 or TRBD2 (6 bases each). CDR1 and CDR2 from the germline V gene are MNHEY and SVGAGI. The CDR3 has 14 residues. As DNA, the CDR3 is TGTGTCAGCAGTTACTCGGGGGCTGGGGAGACCCAGTACTTC. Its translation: CVSSYSGAGETQYF.

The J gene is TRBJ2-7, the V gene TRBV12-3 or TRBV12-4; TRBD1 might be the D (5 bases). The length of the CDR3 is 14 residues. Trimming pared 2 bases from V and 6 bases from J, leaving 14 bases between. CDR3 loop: CASSLLGVLGEQYF. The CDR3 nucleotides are TGTGCCAGCAGTTTACTAGGGGTGCTTGGCGAGCAGTACTTC.

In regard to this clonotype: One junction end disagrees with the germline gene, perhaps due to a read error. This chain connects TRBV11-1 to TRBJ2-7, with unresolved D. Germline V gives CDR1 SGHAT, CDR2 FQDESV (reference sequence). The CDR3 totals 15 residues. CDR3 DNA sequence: TGTGCCGGCAGCTTAGTTGGAGATAGTGGCTTGGAGCAGTACTTC. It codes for CAGSLVGDSGLEQYF.

The CDR3 loop reads CASSRGQGRVDEQYF. In nucleotides, the CDR3 is TGTGCCAGCAGCCGCGGACAGGGGCGGGTCGACGAGCAGTACTTC. This chain uses TRBV12-3 or TRBV12-4 with TRBJ2-7; 9 bases are shared with TRBD1. V lost 6 bases to trimming and J lost 5 bases; unmatched junction nucleotides: 11. The CDR3 sequence is 15 residues long.

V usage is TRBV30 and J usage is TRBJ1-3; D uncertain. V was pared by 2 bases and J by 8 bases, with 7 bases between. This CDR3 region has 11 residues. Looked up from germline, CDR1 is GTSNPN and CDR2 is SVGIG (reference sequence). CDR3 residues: CAWSSGHTIYF. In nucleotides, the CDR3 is TGTGCCTGGAGTTCAGGACACACCATATATTTT.

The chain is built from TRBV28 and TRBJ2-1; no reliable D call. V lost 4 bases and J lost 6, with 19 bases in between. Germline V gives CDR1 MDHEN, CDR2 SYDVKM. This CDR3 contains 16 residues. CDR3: CASSYVLDGRRNEQFF. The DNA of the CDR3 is TGTGCCAGCAGTTATGTGTTGGACGGTAGACGCAATGAGCAGTTCTTC.

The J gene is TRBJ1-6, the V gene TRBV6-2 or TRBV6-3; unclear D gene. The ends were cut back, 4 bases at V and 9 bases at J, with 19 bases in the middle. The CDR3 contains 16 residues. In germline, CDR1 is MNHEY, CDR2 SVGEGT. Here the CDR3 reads CASSSPDGWTSSPLHF. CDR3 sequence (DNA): TGTGCCAGCAGTTCCCCCGACGGTTGGACGAGTTCACCCCTCCACTTT.

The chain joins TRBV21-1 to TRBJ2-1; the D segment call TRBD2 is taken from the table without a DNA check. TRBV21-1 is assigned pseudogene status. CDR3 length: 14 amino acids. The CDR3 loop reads CASGDYLDYNEQFF. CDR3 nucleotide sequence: TGTGCCAGCGGCGACTACTTGGATTACAATGAGCAGTTCTTC.